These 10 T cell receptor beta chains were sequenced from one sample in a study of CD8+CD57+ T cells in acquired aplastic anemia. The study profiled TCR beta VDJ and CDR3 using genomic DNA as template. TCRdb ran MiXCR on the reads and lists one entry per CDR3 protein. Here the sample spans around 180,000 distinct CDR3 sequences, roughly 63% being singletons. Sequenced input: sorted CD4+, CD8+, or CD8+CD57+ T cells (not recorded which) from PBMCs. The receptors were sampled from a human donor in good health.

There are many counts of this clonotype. CDR3 DNA: TGCGCCAGCAAGGCGGGGACCGCCTCCTACGAGCAGTACTTC. Translation: CASKAGTASYEQYF. The rearrangement links TRBV10-2 to TRBJ2-7; D is possibly TRBD2 (6 bases). Trimming shortened V by 7 bases and J by 0 bases, and 13 bases separated the two germline ends. CDR1 and CDR2 (germline): WSHSY, SAAADI. The CDR3 contains 14 residues.

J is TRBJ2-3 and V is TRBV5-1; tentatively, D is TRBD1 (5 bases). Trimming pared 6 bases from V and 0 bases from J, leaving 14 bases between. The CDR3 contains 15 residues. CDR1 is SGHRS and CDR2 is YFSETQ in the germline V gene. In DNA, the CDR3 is TGCGCCAGCACTGGTACGACAGCTAGCACAGATACGCAGTATTTT. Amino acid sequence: CASTGTTASTDTQYF.

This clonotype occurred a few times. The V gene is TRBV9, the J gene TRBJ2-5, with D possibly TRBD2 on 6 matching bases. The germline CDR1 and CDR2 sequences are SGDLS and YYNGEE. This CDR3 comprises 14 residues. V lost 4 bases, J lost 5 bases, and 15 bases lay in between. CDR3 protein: CASSPLRLAETQYF. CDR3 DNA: TGTGCCAGCAGCCCCCTCCGTCTAGCGGAGACCCAGTACTTC.

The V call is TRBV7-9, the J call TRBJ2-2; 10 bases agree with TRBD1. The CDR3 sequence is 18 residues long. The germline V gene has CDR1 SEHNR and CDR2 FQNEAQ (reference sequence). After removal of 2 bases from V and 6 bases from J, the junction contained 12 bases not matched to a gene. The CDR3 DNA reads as TGTGCCAGCAGCTTACTTCAGGGACAGGGGAAGAGAGCCGGGGAGCTGTTTTTT. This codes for CASSLLQGQGKRAGELFF.

The CDR3 DNA follows: TGTGCCACCCTGGACCCAGGGACTAGCACAGATACGCAGTATTTT. It codes for CATLDPGTSTDTQYF. J is TRBJ2-3 and V is TRBV15, with a tentative D call TRBD2 (6 bases). Trimming pared 8 bases from V and 0 bases from J, leaving 15 bases between. This CDR3 has 15 residues. Looked up from germline, CDR1 is LNHNV and CDR2 is YYDKDF (reference sequence).

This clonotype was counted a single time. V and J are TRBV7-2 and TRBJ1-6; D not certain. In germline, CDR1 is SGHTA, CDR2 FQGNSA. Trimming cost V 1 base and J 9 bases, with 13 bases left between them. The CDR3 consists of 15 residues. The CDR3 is CASSLDRQRISPLHF. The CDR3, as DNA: TGTGCCAGCAGCTTAGATCGGCAGAGGATTTCACCCCTCCACTTT.

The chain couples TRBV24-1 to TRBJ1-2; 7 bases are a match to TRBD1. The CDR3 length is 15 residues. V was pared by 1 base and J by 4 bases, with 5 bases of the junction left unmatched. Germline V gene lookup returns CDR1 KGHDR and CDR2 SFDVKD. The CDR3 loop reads CATSDFRTGSYGYTF. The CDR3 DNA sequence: TGTGCCACCAGTGATTTTCGGACAGGTTCCTATGGCTACACCTTC.

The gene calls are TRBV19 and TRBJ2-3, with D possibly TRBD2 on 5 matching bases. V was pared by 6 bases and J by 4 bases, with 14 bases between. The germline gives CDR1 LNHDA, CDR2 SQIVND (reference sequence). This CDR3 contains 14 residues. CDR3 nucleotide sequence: TGTGCCAGTAGCAGGCAGGACTGGGCAGATACGCAGTATTTT. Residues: CASSRQDWADTQYF.

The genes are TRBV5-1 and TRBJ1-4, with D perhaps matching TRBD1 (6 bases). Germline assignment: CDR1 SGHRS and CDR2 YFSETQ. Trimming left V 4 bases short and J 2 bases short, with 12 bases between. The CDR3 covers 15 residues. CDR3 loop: CASSGLTGTNEKLFF. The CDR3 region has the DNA TGCGCCAGCAGCGGACTAACAGGGACTAATGAAAAACTGTTTTTT.

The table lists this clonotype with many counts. The DNA for the CDR3 is TGCGCCAGCAGCTTGGAGTCAGGGGATCAGCCCCAGCATTTT. Translating gives CASSLESGDQPQHF. V and J are TRBV5-1 and TRBJ1-5; D may be TRBD1 (6 bases). Trimming removed 0 bases at V and 5 bases at J, with 9 bases between. The CDR3 is 14 residues long. Germline CDR1 SGHRS, CDR2 YFSETQ.